This T cell receptor beta chain was retrieved from a study of cytomegalovirus exposure and HLA in healthy donors. A remark on this clone: The antigen is undetermined.

TCRdb keeps only in-frame clones here, not all; method: immunoSEQ multiplex PCR. Seen here are around 250,000 clones, about 90% observed once, and the top ten hold 0.35% to 0.4%. The CDR3 length is 14 residues. Per the germline V gene, CDR1 is MNHNY and CDR2 is SVGAGI (reference sequence). J gave up 3 bases and V 5 bases, and 3 bases lay outside the gene matches. Study observations and caveats: Among TCR sequences, most were rare, though some public TCRs appeared in many donors. It was about 150 TCR beta chains that were listed as cytomegalovirus-associated.

The specimen sequenced was PBMCs. V is TRBV6-6 and J is TRBJ1-4; 7 bases agree with TRBD1. The receptor comes from a woman aged 18-30 years in good health and CMV-seronegative. CDR3 protein: CASSPGQANEKLFF. CDR3 coding DNA: TGTGCCAGCAGTCCTGGACAGGCTAATGAAAAACTGTTTTTT.